This T cell receptor (beta chain) is from a study of post-analysis software for immune sequencing data. Study-wide background: Secondary progressive, relapsing-remitting and progressive-relapsing multiple sclerosis were among the included disease courses.

Looked up from germline, CDR1 is SNHLY and CDR2 is FYNNEI. Trimming pared 0 bases from V and 9 bases from J, leaving 15 bases between. The CDR3 sequence is 15 residues long. Turning to this clonotype: The antigen is unknown.

The study, taken as a whole, reports: Patients used roughly five TRBV segments, including TRBV5-6, TRBV5-1 and TRBV20-1, more often than controls. Normalized Chao1 diversity in multiple sclerosis patients fell significantly below that of controls. Those samples that were prepared in the same batch co-clustered strongly by F measure.

cDNA libraries of TCR beta carried unique molecular identifiers. From 1 to 10 million T cells, about 500,000 cDNA molecules were obtained. A single record per CDR3 protein comes from TCRdb applying MiXCR to the PCR reads. The table records roughly 800,000 distinct CDR3 sequences, about 27% of them present only once. The sample comprised blood. The sequence derives from a girl between 10 and 17 years old with multiple sclerosis. The V call is TRBV2, the J call TRBJ2-4; no firm D call. CDR3: CASSEARLQVGIQYF. CDR3 bases: TGTGCCAGCAGTGAAGCGAGACTGCAGGTCGGCATTCAGTACTTC.